The rows below give T cell receptor beta chains drawn from one sample of a study of regulatory T cells in long-lasting Graves disease. TCRdb reprocessed the multiplex PCR reads via MiXCR and lists one record per CDR3 protein. The sample holds around 450,000 distinct CDR3 sequences, roughly 21% seen once. The specimen comprised peripheral blood mononuclear cells (PBMCs), sampled when the disease was refractory, from a patient treated with antithyroid drugs. Every receptor here comes from a female donor with Graves disease. Each CDR3 is given with its conserved first and last residue. The D gene is left open where the match is weak. A clone size is listed for some rows: how often the clone was seen (once, few, many), or a class if it is expanded.

D gene: .; V gene: TRBV28; clone size: many; J gene: TRBJ2-7; CDR3 protein: CASSFPPPELTRTNEQYF; CDR3 DNA: TGTGCCAGCAGTTTTCCCCCCCCCGAGCTTACAAGGACTAACGAGCAGTACTTC
D gene: .; V gene: TRBV12-3/TRBV12-4; clone size: many; J gene: TRBJ1-2; CDR3 protein: CASRYPGAGGYTF; CDR3 DNA: TGTGCCAGCAGGTACCCAGGGGCGGGAGGCTACACCTTC
D gene: TRBD1; V gene: TRBV24-1; clone size: many; J gene: TRBJ2-5; CDR3 protein: CATAGRTGGRETQYF; CDR3 DNA: TGTGCCACCGCTGGGAGGACAGGGGGCCGAGAGACCCAGTACTTC
D gene: .; V gene: TRBV28; clone size: many; J gene: TRBJ2-6; CDR3 protein: CASATPVGGRRSGANVLTF; CDR3 DNA: TGTGCCAGCGCCACCCCTGTCGGGGGGCGACGTTCTGGGGCCAACGTCCTGACTTTC
D gene: .; V gene: TRBV5-1; clone size: once; J gene: TRBJ2-7; CDR3 protein: CASSLAVGGVNEQYF; CDR3 DNA: TGCGCCAGCAGCTTGGCCGTTGGAGGGGTCAACGAGCAGTACTTC
D gene: TRBD2; V gene: TRBV12-3/TRBV12-4; clone size: .; J gene: TRBJ2-1; CDR3 protein: CASSGLAGYNEQFF; CDR3 DNA: TGTGCCAGCAGTGGACTAGCGGGATACAATGAGCAGTTCTTC
D gene: .; V gene: TRBV30; clone size: once; J gene: TRBJ1-5; CDR3 protein: CAWSKDNNQPQHF; CDR3 DNA: TGTGCCTGGAGCAAGGACAACAATCAGCCCCAGCATTTT
D gene: .; V gene: TRBV27; clone size: few; J gene: TRBJ1-6; CDR3 protein: CASSRLTRTENNSPLHF; CDR3 DNA: TGTGCCAGCAGTCGCCTCACCAGGACGGAAAATAATTCACCCCTCCACTTT
D gene: .; V gene: TRBV5-6; clone size: few; J gene: TRBJ2-7; CDR3 protein: CASADYRLLYEQYF; CDR3 DNA: TGTGCCAGCGCCGACTACCGCCTCCTTTACGAGCAGTACTTC
D gene: TRBD1; V gene: TRBV20-1; clone size: .; J gene: TRBJ2-5; CDR3 protein: CSADGTDEETQYF; CDR3 DNA: TGCAGTGCAGATGGGACAGACGAAGAGACCCAGTACTTC
D gene: TRBD2; V gene: TRBV12-3/TRBV12-4; clone size: many; J gene: TRBJ2-4; CDR3 protein: CASSLFRTSGRSIQYF; CDR3 DNA: TGTGCCAGCAGTTTATTTAGGACTAGCGGGAGGTCCATTCAGTACTTC
D gene: TRBD2; V gene: TRBV7-9; clone size: few; J gene: TRBJ2-5; CDR3 protein: CASSSPERGETQYF; CDR3 DNA: TGTGCCAGCAGCTCCCCCGAGCGGGGGGAGACCCAGTACTTC
D gene: .; V gene: TRBV6-1; clone size: many; J gene: TRBJ1-5; CDR3 protein: CASSEGAIQPQHF; CDR3 DNA: TGTGCCAGCAGTGAAGGAGCGATCCAGCCCCAGCATTTT
D gene: .; V gene: TRBV24-1; clone size: many; J gene: TRBJ1-2; CDR3 protein: CATSAANGVGGYTF; CDR3 DNA: TGTGCCACCAGTGCCGCTAACGGGGTAGGGGGCTACACCTTC
D gene: TRBD1; V gene: TRBV20-1; clone size: few; J gene: TRBJ2-2; CDR3 protein: CSARQGAGNTGELFF; CDR3 DNA: TGCAGTGCAAGACAGGGGGCTGGGAACACCGGGGAGCTGTTTTTT